This passage covers 2 T cell receptor beta chains from one sample sequenced in a study of CXCR3-negative and CXCR3-positive naive CD8 T cells. Via 5' RACE with UMI labels, TRB cDNA libraries were prepared. TCRdb re-called the 5' RACE reads and catalogs CDR3 proteins one per entry, DNA excluded. The ten top clones account for 0.5% to 0.7%, within a sample of around 120,000 distinct CDR3 sequences. Points from the study as a whole: Naive cells with CXCR3 showed TRB CDR3s that were more hydrophobic than those in CXCR3-negative naive cells.

No antigens are known for them. Sequenced sample: naive CXCR3+ CD8+ T cells from blood. As for subset: CD45RO-CCR7+CD27+CD95- naive CD8+ T cells expressing CXCR3 (TNR3+). These receptors were taken from a human donor in good health. Some clones in this sample may be carry-over from other donors' samples.

The chain recombines TRBV27 with TRBJ2-7; TCRdb names TRBD2, which stays unverified in the absence of DNA. The germline V gene encodes CDR1 MNHEY and CDR2 SMNVEV (reference sequence). This CDR3 spans 14 amino acids. The CDR3 sequence: CASGLTSATYEQYF.

This sequence joins TRBV7-7 and TRBJ2-3; TCRdb names TRBD2, which stays unverified in the absence of DNA. The CDR3 consists of 15 residues. CDR1 and CDR2 (germline): SSHAT, FNYEAQ (reference sequence). The CDR3 spells CASSLVAGSTDTQYF.